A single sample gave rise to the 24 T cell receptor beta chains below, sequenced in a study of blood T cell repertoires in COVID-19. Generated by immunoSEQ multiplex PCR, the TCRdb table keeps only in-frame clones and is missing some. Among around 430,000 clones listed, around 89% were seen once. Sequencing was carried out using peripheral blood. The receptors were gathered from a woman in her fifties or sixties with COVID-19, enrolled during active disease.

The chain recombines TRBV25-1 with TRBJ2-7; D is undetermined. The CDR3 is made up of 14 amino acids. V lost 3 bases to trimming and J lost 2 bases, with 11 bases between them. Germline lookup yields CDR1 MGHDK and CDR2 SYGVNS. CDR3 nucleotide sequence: TGTGCCAGCAGTGACGCGATTGATACCTACGAGCAGTACTTC. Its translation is CASSDAIDTYEQYF.

CDR3 protein: CASSVGGANEKLFF. In DNA, the CDR3 is TGTGCCAGCAGTGTTGGAGGGGCTAATGAAAAACTGTTTTTT. V and J are TRBV2 and TRBJ1-4; possibly TRBD1 for D (5 bases). The length of the CDR3 is 14 residues. CDR1 SNHLY and CDR2 FYNNEI come from the germline V gene. V lost 4 bases and J 3 bases, leaving 9 bases between the germline ends.

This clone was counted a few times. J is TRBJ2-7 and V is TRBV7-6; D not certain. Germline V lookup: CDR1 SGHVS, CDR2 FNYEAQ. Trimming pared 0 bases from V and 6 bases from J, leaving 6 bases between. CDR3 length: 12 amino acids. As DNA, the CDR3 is TGTGCCAGCAGCTTAGCTGGGCGCGAGCAGTACTTC. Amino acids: CASSLAGREQYF.

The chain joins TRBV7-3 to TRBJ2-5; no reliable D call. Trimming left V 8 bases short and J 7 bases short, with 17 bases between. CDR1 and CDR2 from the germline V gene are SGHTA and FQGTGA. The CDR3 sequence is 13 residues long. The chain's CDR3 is CASQQEATGTQYF. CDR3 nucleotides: TGTGCCAGCCAGCAAGAGGCCACCGGGACCCAGTACTTC. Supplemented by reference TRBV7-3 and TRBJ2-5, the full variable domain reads GAGVSQTPSNKVTEKGKYVELRCDPISGHTALYWYRQSLGQGPEFLIYFQGTGAADDSGLPNDRFFAVRPEGSVSTLKIQRTERGDSAVYLCASQQEATGTQYFGPGTRLLVL.

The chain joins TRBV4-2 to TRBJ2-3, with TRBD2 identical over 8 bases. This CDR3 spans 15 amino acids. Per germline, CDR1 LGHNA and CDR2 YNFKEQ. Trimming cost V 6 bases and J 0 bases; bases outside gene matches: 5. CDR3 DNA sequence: TGTGCCAGCAGTCGCGGGGGGCCCAGCACAGATACGCAGTATTTT. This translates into CASSRGGPSTDTQYF.

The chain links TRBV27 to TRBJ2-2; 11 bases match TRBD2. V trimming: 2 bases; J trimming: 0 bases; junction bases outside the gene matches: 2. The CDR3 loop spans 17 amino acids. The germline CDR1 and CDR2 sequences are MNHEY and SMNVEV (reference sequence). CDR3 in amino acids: CASSLIAGGTNTGELFF. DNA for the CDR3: TGTGCCAGCAGTTTAATAGCGGGGGGGACGAACACCGGGGAGCTGTTTTTT.

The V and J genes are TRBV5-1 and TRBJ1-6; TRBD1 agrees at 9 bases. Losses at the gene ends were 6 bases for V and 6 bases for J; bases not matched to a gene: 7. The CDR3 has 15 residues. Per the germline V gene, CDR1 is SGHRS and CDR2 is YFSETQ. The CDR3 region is CASTAGTGINSPLHF. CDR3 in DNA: TGCGCCAGCACCGCTGGGACAGGGATTAATTCACCCCTCCACTTT.

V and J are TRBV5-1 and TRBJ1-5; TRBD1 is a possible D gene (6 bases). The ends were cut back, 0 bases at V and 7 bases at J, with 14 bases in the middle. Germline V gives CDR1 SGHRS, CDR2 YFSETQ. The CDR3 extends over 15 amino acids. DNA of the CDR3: TGCGCCAGCAGCTTGGCCGCAGGGGCCGGCCAGCCCCAGCATTTT. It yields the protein CASSLAAGAGQPQHF. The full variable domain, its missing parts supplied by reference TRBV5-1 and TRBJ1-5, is KAGVTQTPRYLIKTRGQQVTLSCSPISGHRSVSWYQQTPGQGLQFLFEYFSETQRNKGNFPGRFSGRQFSNSRSEMNVSTLELGDSALYLCASSLAAGAGQPQHFGDGTRLSIL.

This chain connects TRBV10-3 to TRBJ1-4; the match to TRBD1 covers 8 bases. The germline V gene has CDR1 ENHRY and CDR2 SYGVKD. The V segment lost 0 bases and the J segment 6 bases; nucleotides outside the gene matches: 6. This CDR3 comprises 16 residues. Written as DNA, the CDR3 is TGTGCCATCAGTGAGTCTACAGGGGGAGAGGATGAAAAACTGTTTTTT. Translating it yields CAISESTGGEDEKLFF.

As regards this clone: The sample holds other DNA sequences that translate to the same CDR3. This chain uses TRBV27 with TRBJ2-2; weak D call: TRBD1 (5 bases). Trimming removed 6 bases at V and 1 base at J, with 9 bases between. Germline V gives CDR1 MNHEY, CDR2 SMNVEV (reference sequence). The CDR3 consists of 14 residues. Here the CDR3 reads CASRPTGNTGELFF. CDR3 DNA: TGTGCCAGCAGGCCAACAGGGAACACCGGGGAGCTGTTTTTT.

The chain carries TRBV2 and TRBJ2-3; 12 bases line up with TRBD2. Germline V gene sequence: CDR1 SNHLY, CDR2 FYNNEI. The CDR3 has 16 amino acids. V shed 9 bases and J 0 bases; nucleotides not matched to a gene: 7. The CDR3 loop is CASRTSGALSTDTQYF. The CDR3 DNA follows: TGTGCCAGTCGGACTAGCGGGGCCCTAAGCACAGATACGCAGTATTTT.

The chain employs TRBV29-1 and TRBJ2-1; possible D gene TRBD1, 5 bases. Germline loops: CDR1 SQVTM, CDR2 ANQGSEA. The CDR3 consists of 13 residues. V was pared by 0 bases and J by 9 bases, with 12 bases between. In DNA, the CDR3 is TGCAGCGTTGAAGACTGGCAGGGATCTGAGCAGTTCTTC. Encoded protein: CSVEDWQGSEQFF.

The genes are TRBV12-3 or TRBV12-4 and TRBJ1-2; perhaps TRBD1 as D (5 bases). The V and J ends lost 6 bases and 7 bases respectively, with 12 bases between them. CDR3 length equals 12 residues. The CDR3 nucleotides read TGTGCCAGCAGCGGGGGGGAGGCTGGCTACACCTTC. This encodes CASSGGEAGYTF.

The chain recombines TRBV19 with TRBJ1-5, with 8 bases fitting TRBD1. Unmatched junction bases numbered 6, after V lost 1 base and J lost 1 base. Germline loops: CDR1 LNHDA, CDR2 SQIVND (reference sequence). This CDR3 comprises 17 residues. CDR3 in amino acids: CASSIGRTGNSNQPQHF. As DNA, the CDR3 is TGTGCCAGTAGTATAGGGCGGACAGGGAACAGCAATCAGCCCCAGCATTTT.

Written as DNA, the CDR3 is TGTGCCAGCAGTCTAGGGACAGGGAGGCAGCCCCAGCATTTT. Residues: CASSLGTGRQPQHF. V and J are TRBV6-2 or TRBV6-3 and TRBJ1-5; 9 bases match TRBD1. The junction had 6 bases not matched to a gene; V was cut back by 5 bases and J by 7 bases. Germline V gene sequence: CDR1 MNHEY, CDR2 SVGEGT. This CDR3 is 14 amino acids long.

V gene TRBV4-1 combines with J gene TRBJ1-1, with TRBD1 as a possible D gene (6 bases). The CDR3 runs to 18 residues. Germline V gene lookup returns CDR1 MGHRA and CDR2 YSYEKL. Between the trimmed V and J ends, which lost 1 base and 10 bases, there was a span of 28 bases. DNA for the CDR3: TGCGCCAGCAGCCAAGTGGGGGCGGGGGACTTTCTACCGATCGGAGCTTTCTTT. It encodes CASSQVGAGDFLPIGAFF.

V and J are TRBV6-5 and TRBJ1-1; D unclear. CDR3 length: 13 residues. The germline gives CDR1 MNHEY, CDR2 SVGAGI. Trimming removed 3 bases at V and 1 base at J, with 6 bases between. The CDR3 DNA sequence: TGTGCCAGCAGTTATTCGTCGAACACTGAAGCTTTCTTT. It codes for CASSYSSNTEAFF.

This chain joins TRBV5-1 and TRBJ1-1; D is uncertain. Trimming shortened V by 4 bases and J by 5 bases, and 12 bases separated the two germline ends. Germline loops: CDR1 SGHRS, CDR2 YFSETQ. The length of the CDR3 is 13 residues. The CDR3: CASSRGRRTEAFF. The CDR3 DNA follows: TGCGCCAGCAGCCGCGGGCGCCGTACTGAAGCTTTCTTT.

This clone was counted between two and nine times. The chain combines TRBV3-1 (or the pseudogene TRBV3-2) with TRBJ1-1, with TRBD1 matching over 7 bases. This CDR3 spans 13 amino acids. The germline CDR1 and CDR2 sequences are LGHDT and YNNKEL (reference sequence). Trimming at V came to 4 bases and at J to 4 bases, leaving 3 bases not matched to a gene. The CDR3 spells CASSPTGSTEAFF. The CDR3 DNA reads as TGTGCCAGCAGCCCGACAGGGAGCACTGAAGCTTTCTTT.

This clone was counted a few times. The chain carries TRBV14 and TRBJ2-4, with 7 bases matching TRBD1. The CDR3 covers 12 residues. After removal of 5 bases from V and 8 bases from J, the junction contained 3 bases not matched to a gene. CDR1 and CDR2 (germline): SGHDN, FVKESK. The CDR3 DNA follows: TGTGCCAGCAGCTGGACAGGAGACATTCAGTACTTC. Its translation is CASSWTGDIQYF.

The DNA of the CDR3 is TGTGCCAGCAGCAAGCTCCATCCCAGGGGGCCCGGCTATGGCTACACCTTC. Its protein is CASSKLHPRGPGYGYTF. This chain connects TRBV11-2 to TRBJ1-2; the match to TRBD1 covers 8 bases. The CDR3 runs to 17 residues. Losses at the gene ends were 5 bases for V and 4 bases for J; bases not matched to a gene: 15. Germline V gene sequence: CDR1 SGHAT, CDR2 FQNNGV.

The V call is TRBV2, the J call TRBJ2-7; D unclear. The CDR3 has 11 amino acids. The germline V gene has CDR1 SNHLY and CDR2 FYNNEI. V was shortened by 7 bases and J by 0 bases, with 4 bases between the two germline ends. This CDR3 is CASILSYEQYF. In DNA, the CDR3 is TGTGCCAGCATCCTCTCCTACGAGCAGTACTTC.

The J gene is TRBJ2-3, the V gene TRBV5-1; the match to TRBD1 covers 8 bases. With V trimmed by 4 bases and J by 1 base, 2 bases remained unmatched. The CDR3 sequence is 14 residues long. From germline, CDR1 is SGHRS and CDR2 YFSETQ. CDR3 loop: CASSQGQGTDTQYF. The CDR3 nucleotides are TGCGCCAGCAGCCAGGGACAGGGCACAGATACGCAGTATTTT.

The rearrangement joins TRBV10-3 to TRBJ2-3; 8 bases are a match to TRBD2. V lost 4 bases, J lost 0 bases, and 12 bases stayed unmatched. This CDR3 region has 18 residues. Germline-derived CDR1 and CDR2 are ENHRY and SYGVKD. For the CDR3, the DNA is TGTGCCATCAGTGCGGTGTTTGTGGCGGGGGGCAGCACAGATACGCAGTATTTT. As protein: CAISAVFVAGGSTDTQYF.